A selection of T cell receptor beta chains follows, all from one sample in a study of Ad26.COV2.S vaccination and SARS-CoV-2 variants. Only in-frame clones appear in the TCRdb table, and some are missing; sequencing was by immunoSEQ multiplex PCR. In the table there are about 350,000 clones, 80% to 90% of which are singletons. The starting material was peripheral blood, obtained in a trial of Ad26.COV2.S vaccine versus placebo. All receptors come from a person between 18 and 59 years old who received the Ad26.COV2.S COVID-19 vaccine or a placebo. Each CDR3 is given with its conserved first and last residue. D genes are given only for firm matches. Size values are once, few and many counts, or a class for expanded clones, and some rows have none.

D	J	V	size	DNA	CDR3
.	TRBJ1-6	TRBV24-1	few	TGTGCCACCAGTGATCCCAAGGGTAATAATTCACCCCTCCACTTT	CATSDPKGNNSPLHF
TRBD2	TRBJ2-2	TRBV5-4	.	TGTGCCAGCAGCTTGAGGCGGGAGGCCACCGGGGAGCTGTTTTTT	CASSLRREATGELFF
.	TRBJ2-3	TRBV28	.	TGTGCCAGCACCCCATGGGGACGAAAGAGAACAGATACGCAGTATTTT	CASTPWGRKRTDTQYF
TRBD1	TRBJ2-3	TRBV5-1	.	TGCGCCAGCAGCCGTCCGGGACAGGGGATCACAGATACGCAGTATTTT	CASSRPGQGITDTQYF
TRBD1	TRBJ1-4	TRBV19	.	TGTGCCAGTAGAAACAGGGGGTTGGATGAAAAACTGTTTTTT	CASRNRGLDEKLFF
.	TRBJ1-4	TRBV29-1	.	TGCAGCGTTCTGGCAGCCGATAATGAAAAACTGTTTTTT	CSVLAADNEKLFF
TRBD1	TRBJ1-5	TRBV19	.	TGTGCCAGTAGTATAGGACAGGGTAGGCGCAATCAGCCCCAGCATTTT	CASSIGQGRRNQPQHF
.	TRBJ2-7	TRBV6-6	.	TGTGCCAGCAGCCTACGGGGGGAGCAGTACTTC	CASSLRGEQYF
.	TRBJ2-1	TRBV12-3/TRBV12-4	.	TGTGCCAGCAGTCCTACAAACAATGAGCAGTTCTTC	CASSPTNNEQFF
TRBD2	TRBJ2-3	TRBV28	.	TGTGCCAGCAGTCCGGGACTACCGAGGGCCACAGATACGCAGTATTTT	CASSPGLPRATDTQYF
.	TRBJ1-6	TRBV7-2	.	TGTGCCAGCAGCTTACGCCAGGCGGGGGTAGGGTCACCCCTCCACTTT	CASSLRQAGVGSPLHF
.	TRBJ1-3	TRBV9	.	TGTGCCAGCAGCGTAGGGGCAGGGGTCGGAAACACCATATATTTT	CASSVGAGVGNTIYF
.	TRBJ2-7	TRBV3-1/TRBV3-2	.	TGTGCCAGCAGCCAAGAAGGCAGAGGGGGCTCCTACGAGCAGTACTTC	CASSQEGRGGSYEQYF
.	TRBJ1-1	TRBV11-2	.	TGTGCCAGCAGCTACTTCCCAGCCACTGAAGCTTTCTTT	CASSYFPATEAFF
.	TRBJ2-3	TRBV18	.	TGTGCCAGCTCACCACCGGGGCCCACCAGAGATACGCAGTATTTT	CASSPPGPTRDTQYF
TRBD1	TRBJ1-5	TRBV15	.	TGTGCCACCAGCAGAGATCTCAGCGGGACAGTTAATCAGCCCCAGCATTTT	CATSRDLSGTVNQPQHF
.	TRBJ1-2	TRBV5-1	.	TGCGCCAGCAGCTTGGGACAGAAATATGGCTACACCTTC	CASSLGQKYGYTF
.	TRBJ2-1	TRBV4-3	.	TGCGCCAGCAGCCAAGATCCAGGGAAGGAAGGTGAGCAGTTCTTC	CASSQDPGKEGEQFF
.	TRBJ1-1	TRBV5-4	once	TGTGCCAGCAGCGGATTGGCCGGGACACTGAACACTGAAGCTTTCTTT	CASSGLAGTLNTEAFF
.	TRBJ1-1	TRBV28	.	TGTGCCACACAGACGGGTTGGAACACTGAAGCTTTCTTT	CATQTGWNTEAFF
.	TRBJ2-7	TRBV11-3	.	TGTGCCAGCAGCTTAGAAAGACACTCTTCCGAGCAGTACTTC	CASSLERHSSEQYF
TRBD1	TRBJ1-2	TRBV18	few	TGTGCCAGCTCAGCAGGGGGCTCCAATGGCTACACCTTC	CASSAGGSNGYTF
.	TRBJ2-6	TRBV7-9	.	TGTGCCAGCAGCTTAGCGGCTACACTCCTCTCTGGGGCCAACGTCCTGACTTTC	CASSLAATLLSGANVLTF
.	TRBJ2-7	TRBV9	once	TGTGCCAGCAGCCCACAGGGAGGGTACGAGCAGTACTTC	CASSPQGGYEQYF
TRBD1	TRBJ1-6	TRBV7-2	once	TGTGCCAGCAAGCAGCGTCTGGACAGGATGGCTAATTCACCCCTCCACTTT	CASKQRLDRMANSPLHF
TRBD2	TRBJ2-7	TRBV29-1	.	TGCAGCGTTCGGGGTAGCGGGAGTTACTACGAGCAGTACTTC	CSVRGSGSYYEQYF
.	TRBJ2-5	TRBV28	.	TGTGCCAGCAGTTTAATAGGCCAGTTTCAAGAGACCCAGTACTTC	CASSLIGQFQETQYF
TRBD1	TRBJ2-3	TRBV24-1	.	TGTGCCACCAGTGACCTAGACAGGGAAGGAGGCACAGATACGCAGTATTTT	CATSDLDREGGTDTQYF
.	TRBJ1-4	TRBV5-1	.	TGCGCCAGCAGCTGGACCGGCTCACGGGGGGAAAAACTGTTTTTT	CASSWTGSRGEKLFF
TRBD1	TRBJ1-4	TRBV27	.	TGTGCCAGCAGTCACCCGGGACAGGGGACTGAAAAACTGTTTTTT	CASSHPGQGTEKLFF
.	TRBJ1-1	TRBV2	.	TGTGCCAGCAGGTCCCCAGGAGGGAACACTGAAGCTTTCTTT	CASRSPGGNTEAFF